Given below is one T cell receptor (beta chain) in context. The antigen remains undetermined. These data come from a study of T cell repertoires in cytomegalovirus infection. Via MiXCR, TCRdb re-called the reads, giving one row per CDR3 protein. The sample records around 440,000 distinct CDR3 sequences, approximately 11% being singletons. Findings of the study overall: The study found HLA-C-restricted CMV-specific TCR beta clonotypes dominating the ex vivo response.

The germline gives CDR1 MNHEY, CDR2 SMNVEV (reference sequence). With 5 bases removed from V and 0 bases from J, the gap between germline ends came to 16 bases. This CDR3 contains 16 residues. Sequencing was carried out using PBMCs. The chain uses TRBV27 and TRBJ1-2; D is uncertain. This clonotype was obtained from a human donor in good health (CMV status not recorded). Some clones in this sample may be carry-over from other donors' samples. DNA of the CDR3: TGTGCCAGCAGTCAAACCAACATGGTAGCTAACTATGGCTACACCTTC. Amino acid sequence: CASSQTNMVANYGYTF.